This TCR beta chain was observed in a study of blood T cell repertoires in COVID-19. The CDR3 runs to 18 residues. Germline CDR1 and CDR2: DFQATT and SNEGSKA (reference sequence). Trimming removed 3 bases at V and 5 bases at J, with 26 bases between. Some clones are missing from TCRdb's copy, which holds only in-frame ones; the method was immunoSEQ multiplex PCR. Of some 140,000 clones listed, approximately 84% are singletons. Sequencing was done on a sample of peripheral blood. This receptor was taken from a human donor in a cohort sampled during active COVID-19. The chain carries TRBV20-1 and TRBJ2-1; a weak D match, TRBD2 (6 bases). The CDR3 is CSASQPASAGRPHNEQFF. In DNA, the CDR3 is TGCAGTGCTAGTCAACCCGCTTCGGCAGGGAGGCCCCACAATGAGCAGTTCTTC.